This is a list of T cell receptor beta chains from one sample in a study of blood T cells in healthy people across ages. TCRdb reprocessed the 5' RACE reads with MiXCR, giving one entry per CDR3 protein. The repertoire holds some 1,800,000 distinct CDR3 sequences, with about 39% as singletons. The sample consisted of blood. The origin of the receptors is a human donor in good health. Each CDR3 is given with its conserved first and last residue. The D gene is left open where the match is weak. Expanded clones get a size class; other rows say once, few or many, or leave the size out.

CDR3aa: CASSLSGVLNEQYF
CDR3nt: TGTGCCAGCAGTTTATCGGGGGTCTTGAACGAGCAGTACTTC
d_gene: -
j_gene: TRBJ2-7
v_gene: TRBV27
abundance: few

CDR3aa: CASSLAPNGQFF
CDR3nt: TGTGCCAGCAGTTTAGCTCCCAATGGGCAGTTCTTC
d_gene: -
j_gene: TRBJ2-1
v_gene: TRBV12-3/TRBV12-4
abundance: -

CDR3aa: CASSSRARVSADTQYF
CDR3nt: TGTGCCAGCAGCTCCCGGGCGCGGGTTAGCGCAGATACGCAGTATTTT
d_gene: -
j_gene: TRBJ2-3
v_gene: TRBV11-2
abundance: -

CDR3aa: CASSLMDNTPLHF
CDR3nt: TGTGCCAGCAGTTTAATGGACAACACACCCCTCCACTTT
d_gene: -
j_gene: TRBJ1-6
v_gene: TRBV7-3
abundance: -

CDR3aa: CSALATEAFF
CDR3nt: TGCAGTGCTCTCGCCACTGAAGCTTTCTTT
d_gene: -
j_gene: TRBJ1-1
v_gene: TRBV20-1
abundance: few

CDR3aa: CASSLYVGASYNEQFF
CDR3nt: TGTGCCAGCAGCTTGTATGTGGGCGCATCCTACAATGAGCAGTTCTTC
d_gene: -
j_gene: TRBJ2-1
v_gene: TRBV5-6
abundance: once

CDR3aa: CASSLRDSDTQYF
CDR3nt: TGCGCCAGCAGTCTCCGGGACTCAGATACGCAGTATTTT
d_gene: -
j_gene: TRBJ2-3
v_gene: TRBV4-1
abundance: -

CDR3aa: CASSLDSSNTEAFF
CDR3nt: TGTGCCAGCAGCTTGGACAGCTCGAACACTGAAGCTTTCTTT
d_gene: -
j_gene: TRBJ1-1
v_gene: TRBV7-6
abundance: few

CDR3aa: CASSPNGGSSFEQYF
CDR3nt: TGTGCCAGCAGCCCAAATGGGGGTAGTTCGTTCGAGCAGTACTTC
d_gene: -
j_gene: TRBJ2-7
v_gene: TRBV7-2
abundance: -

CDR3aa: CASRPPSNEKLFF
CDR3nt: TGTGCCAGTAGACCACCCTCAAATGAAAAACTGTTTTTT
d_gene: -
j_gene: TRBJ1-4
v_gene: TRBV19
abundance: -

CDR3aa: CATSDLQETQYF
CDR3nt: TGTGCCACCAGTGATTTGCAGGAGACCCAGTACTTC
d_gene: -
j_gene: TRBJ2-5
v_gene: TRBV24-1
abundance: many

CDR3aa: CASSLAGPQRTEAFF
CDR3nt: TGTGCCAGCAGCTTAGCGGGCCCCCAGCGAACTGAAGCTTTCTTT
d_gene: -
j_gene: TRBJ1-1
v_gene: TRBV7-9
abundance: -

CDR3aa: CASSSYTGNEQYF
CDR3nt: TGCGCCAGCAGCTCTTACACGGGGAACGAGCAGTACTTC
d_gene: -
j_gene: TRBJ2-7
v_gene: TRBV4-1
abundance: once

CDR3aa: CAIRPWDRPRSLANYGYTF
CDR3nt: TGTGCCATCAGACCCTGGGACAGACCCCGCTCATTAGCTAACTATGGCTACACCTTC
d_gene: TRBD1
j_gene: TRBJ1-2
v_gene: TRBV10-3
abundance: -

CDR3aa: CASSGGGGGDNEQFF
CDR3nt: TGCGCCAGCAGCGGCGGAGGCGGGGGGGACAATGAGCAGTTCTTC
d_gene: TRBD2
j_gene: TRBJ2-1
v_gene: TRBV5-1
abundance: -

CDR3aa: CACTDRVYGYTF
CDR3nt: TGCGCCTGCACCGACAGGGTCTATGGCTACACCTTC
d_gene: TRBD1
j_gene: TRBJ1-2
v_gene: TRBV5-1
abundance: once

CDR3aa: CASSLTGMTYNEQFF
CDR3nt: TGTGCCAGCAGCTTAACGGGGATGACATACAATGAGCAGTTCTTC
d_gene: -
j_gene: TRBJ2-1
v_gene: TRBV7-3
abundance: few

CDR3aa: CSARSGTADEKLFF
CDR3nt: TGCAGCGCACGATCAGGGACGGCTGATGAAAAACTGTTTTTT
d_gene: -
j_gene: TRBJ1-4
v_gene: TRBV29-1
abundance: -

CDR3aa: CSADPVGTSKQYF
CDR3nt: TGCAGTGCTGACCCTGTAGGCACCTCAAAGCAGTACTTC
d_gene: -
j_gene: TRBJ2-4
v_gene: TRBV20-1
abundance: -

CDR3aa: CSARVGTSRYEQYF
CDR3nt: TGCAGCGCCCGGGTTGGTACTAGCCGCTACGAGCAGTACTTC
d_gene: -
j_gene: TRBJ2-7
v_gene: TRBV29-1
abundance: few

CDR3aa: CASSSQQGPRPDEQFF
CDR3nt: TGTGCCAGCAGCAGCCAACAGGGGCCGCGGCCGGATGAGCAGTTCTTC
d_gene: TRBD1
j_gene: TRBJ2-1
v_gene: TRBV7-9
abundance: few

CDR3aa: CASSSPPGELFF
CDR3nt: TGTGCCAGCAGTTCCCCCCCCGGGGAGCTGTTTTTT
d_gene: -
j_gene: TRBJ2-2
v_gene: TRBV12-3/TRBV12-4
abundance: -